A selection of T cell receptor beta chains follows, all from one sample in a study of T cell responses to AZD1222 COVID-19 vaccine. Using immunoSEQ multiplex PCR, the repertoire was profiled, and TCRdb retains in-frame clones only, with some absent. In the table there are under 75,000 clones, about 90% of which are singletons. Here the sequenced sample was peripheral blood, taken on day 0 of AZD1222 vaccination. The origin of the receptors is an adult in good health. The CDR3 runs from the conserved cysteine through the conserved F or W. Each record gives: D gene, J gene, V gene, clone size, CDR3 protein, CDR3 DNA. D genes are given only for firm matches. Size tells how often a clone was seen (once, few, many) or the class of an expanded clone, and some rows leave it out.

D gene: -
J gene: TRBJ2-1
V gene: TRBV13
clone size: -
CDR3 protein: CASSSVGTPSYNEQFF
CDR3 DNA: TGTGCCAGCAGCTCGGTTGGGACACCCTCCTACAATGAGCAGTTCTTC

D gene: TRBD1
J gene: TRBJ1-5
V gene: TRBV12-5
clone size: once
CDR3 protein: CASGLQWQGGQPQHF
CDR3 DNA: TGTGCTAGTGGTTTGCAATGGCAGGGGGGTCAGCCCCAGCATTTT

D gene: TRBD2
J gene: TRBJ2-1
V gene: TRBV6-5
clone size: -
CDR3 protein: CASRAGGPHNEQFF
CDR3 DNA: TGTGCCAGCAGAGCGGGGGGGCCCCACAATGAGCAGTTCTTC

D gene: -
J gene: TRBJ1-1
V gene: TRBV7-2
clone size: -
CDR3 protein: CASSFSDGYTEAFF
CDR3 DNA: TGTGCCAGCAGCTTCTCGGACGGTTACACTGAAGCTTTCTTT

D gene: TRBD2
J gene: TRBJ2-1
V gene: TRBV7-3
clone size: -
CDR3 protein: CASSLGLAMVGEQFF
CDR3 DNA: TGTGCCAGCAGCTTGGGACTAGCGATGGTGGGGGAGCAGTTCTTC

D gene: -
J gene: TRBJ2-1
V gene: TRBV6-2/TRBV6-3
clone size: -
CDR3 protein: CASSYTRLEQFF
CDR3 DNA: TGTGCCAGCAGTTACACCAGGCTAGAGCAGTTCTTC

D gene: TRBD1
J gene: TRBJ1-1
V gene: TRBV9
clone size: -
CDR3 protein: CASSVGQGALGTEAFF
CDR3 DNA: TGTGCCAGCAGCGTAGGACAGGGGGCGCTGGGCACTGAAGCTTTCTTT

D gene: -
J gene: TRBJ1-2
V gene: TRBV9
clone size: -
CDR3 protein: CANKTDPTF
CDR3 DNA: TGTGCCAACAAGACCGACCCCACCTTC

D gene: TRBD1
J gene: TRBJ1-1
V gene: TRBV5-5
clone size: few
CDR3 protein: CASSLGWTGNTEAFF
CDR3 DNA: TGTGCCAGCAGCTTGGGATGGACAGGGAACACTGAAGCTTTCTTT

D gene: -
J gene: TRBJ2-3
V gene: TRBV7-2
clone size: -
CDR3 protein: CASRVAGTSPDTQYF
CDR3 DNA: TGTGCCAGCCGGGTCGCGGGAACTTCCCCAGATACGCAGTATTTT

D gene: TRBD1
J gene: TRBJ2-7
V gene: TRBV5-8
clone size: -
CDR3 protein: CASSLSGTGVEEQYF
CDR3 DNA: TGTGCCAGCAGCCTTTCCGGGACAGGGGTTGAAGAGCAGTACTTC

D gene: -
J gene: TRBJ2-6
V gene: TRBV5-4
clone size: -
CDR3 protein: CASSLIAGSGANVLTF
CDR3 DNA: TGTGCCAGCAGCTTGATCGCAGGCTCTGGGGCCAACGTCCTGACTTTC

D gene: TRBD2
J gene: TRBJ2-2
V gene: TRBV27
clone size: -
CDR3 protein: CASSFGGTGELFF
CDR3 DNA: TGTGCCAGCAGTTTCGGGGGGACCGGGGAGCTGTTTTTT

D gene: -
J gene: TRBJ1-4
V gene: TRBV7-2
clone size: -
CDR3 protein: CASSLVTDSNEKLFF
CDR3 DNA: TGTGCCAGCAGCTTAGTGACAGACTCTAATGAAAAACTGTTTTTT

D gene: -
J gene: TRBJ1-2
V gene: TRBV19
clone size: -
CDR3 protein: CASSISTAGTGYTF
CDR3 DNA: TGTGCCAGTAGTATTTCAACCGCTGGGACAGGCTACACCTTC

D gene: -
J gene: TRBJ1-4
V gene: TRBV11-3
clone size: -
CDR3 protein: CASSRGQTINEKLFF
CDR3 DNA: TGTGCCAGCAGCCGTGGACAGACTATTAATGAAAAACTGTTTTTT

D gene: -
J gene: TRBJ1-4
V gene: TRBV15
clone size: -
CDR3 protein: CATSRDRGAYEKLFF
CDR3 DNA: TGTGCCACCAGCAGAGATAGGGGGGCCTATGAAAAACTGTTTTTT

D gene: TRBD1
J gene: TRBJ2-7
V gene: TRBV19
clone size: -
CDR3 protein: CASSLAFLPGTAGRYEQYF
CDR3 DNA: TGTGCCAGTAGTTTGGCTTTTCTTCCAGGGACAGCTGGCCGTTACGAGCAGTACTTC

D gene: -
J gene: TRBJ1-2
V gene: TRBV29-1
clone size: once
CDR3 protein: CSVVGGGNYGYTF
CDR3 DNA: TGCAGCGTTGTGGGCGGAGGTAACTATGGCTACACCTTC

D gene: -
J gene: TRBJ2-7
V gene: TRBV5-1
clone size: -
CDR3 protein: CASSLDGGNSYEQYF
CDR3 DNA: TGCGCCAGCAGCTTAGACGGGGGAAACTCCTACGAGCAGTACTTC

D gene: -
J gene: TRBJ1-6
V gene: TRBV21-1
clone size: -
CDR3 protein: CASSKRRPRNSPLHF
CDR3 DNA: TGTGCCAGCAGCAAGCGACGGCCAAGGAATTCACCCCTCCACTTT

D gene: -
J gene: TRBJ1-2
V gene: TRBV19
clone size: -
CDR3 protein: CASSIAGREVYGYTF
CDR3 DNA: TGTGCCAGTAGTATAGCTGGCAGGGAGGTTTATGGCTACACCTTC

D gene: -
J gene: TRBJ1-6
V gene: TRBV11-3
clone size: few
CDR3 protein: CASSDRRGFYNSPLHF
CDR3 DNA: TGTGCCAGCAGCGACCGACGGGGTTTTTATAATTCACCCCTCCACTTT

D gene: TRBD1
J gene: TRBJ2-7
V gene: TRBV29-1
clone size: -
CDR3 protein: CSVSDRYEQYF
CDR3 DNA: TGCAGCGTTTCGGACAGGTACGAGCAGTACTTC

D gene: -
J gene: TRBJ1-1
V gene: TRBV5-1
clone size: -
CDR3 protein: CASSLGRAHNTEAFF
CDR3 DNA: TGCGCCAGCAGCTTGGGTAGGGCACACAACACTGAAGCTTTCTTT

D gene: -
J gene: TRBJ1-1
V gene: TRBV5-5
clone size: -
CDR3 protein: CASSFYWGTEAFF
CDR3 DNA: TGTGCCAGCAGCTTTTATTGGGGCACTGAAGCTTTCTTT

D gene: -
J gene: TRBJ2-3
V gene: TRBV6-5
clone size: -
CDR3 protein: CASSSGRDTQYF
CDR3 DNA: TGTGCCAGCAGTTCGGGGAGAGATACGCAGTATTTT

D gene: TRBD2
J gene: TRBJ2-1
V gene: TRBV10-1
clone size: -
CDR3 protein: CASSGLASLDEQFF
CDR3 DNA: TGCGCCAGCAGCGGACTAGCCAGCCTGGATGAGCAGTTCTTC

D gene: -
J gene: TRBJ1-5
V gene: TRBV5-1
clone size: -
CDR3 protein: CASSVDGNNQPQHF
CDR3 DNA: TGCGCCAGCAGCGTTGATGGGAACAATCAGCCCCAGCATTTT

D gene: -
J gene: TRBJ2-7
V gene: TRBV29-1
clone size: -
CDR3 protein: CSVAAQFGDSSFEQYF
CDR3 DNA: TGCAGCGTTGCCGCCCAATTCGGGGACTCCTCATTCGAGCAGTACTTC

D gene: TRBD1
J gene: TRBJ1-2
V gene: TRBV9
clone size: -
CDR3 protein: CASSVGGGERGYTF
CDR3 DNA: TGTGCCAGCAGCGTAGGAGGGGGCGAACGTGGCTACACCTTC

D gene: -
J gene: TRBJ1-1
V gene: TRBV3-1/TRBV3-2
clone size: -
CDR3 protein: CASSQDRPVAVVNTEAFF
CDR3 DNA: TGTGCCAGCAGCCAAGATCGACCGGTTGCCGTCGTGAACACTGAAGCTTTCTTT

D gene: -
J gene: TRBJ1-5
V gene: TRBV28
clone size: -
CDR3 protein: CASSLRRSNQPQHF
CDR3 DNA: TGTGCCAGCAGTTTACGGCGTAGCAATCAGCCCCAGCATTTT

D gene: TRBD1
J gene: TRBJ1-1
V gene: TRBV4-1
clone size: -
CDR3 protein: CASSLTFDRGGEAFF
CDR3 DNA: TGCGCCAGCAGCCTGACTTTCGACAGGGGCGGTGAAGCTTTCTTT

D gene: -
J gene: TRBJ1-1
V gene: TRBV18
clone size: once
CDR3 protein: CASSPQTLRGSTEAFF
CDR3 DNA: TGTGCCAGCTCACCGCAAACCCTCAGGGGAAGCACTGAAGCTTTCTTT

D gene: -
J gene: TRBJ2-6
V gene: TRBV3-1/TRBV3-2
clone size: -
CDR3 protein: CASSLKYGANVLTF
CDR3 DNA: TGTGCCAGCAGCCTCAAGTACGGGGCCAACGTCCTGACTTTC

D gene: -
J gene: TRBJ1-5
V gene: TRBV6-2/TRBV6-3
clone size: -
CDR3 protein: CASSDRVSQPQHF
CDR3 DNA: TGTGCCAGCAGCGATAGGGTAAGTCAGCCCCAGCATTTT

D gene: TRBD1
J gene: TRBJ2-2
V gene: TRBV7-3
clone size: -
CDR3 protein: CASSLSGTGKNTGELFF
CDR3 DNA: TGTGCCAGCAGCTTAAGCGGGACAGGGAAAAACACCGGGGAGCTGTTTTTT

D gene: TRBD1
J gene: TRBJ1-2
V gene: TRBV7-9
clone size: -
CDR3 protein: CASSYGGTASTYGYTF
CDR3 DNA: TGTGCCAGCAGTTACGGAGGGACAGCCTCGACCTATGGCTACACCTTC

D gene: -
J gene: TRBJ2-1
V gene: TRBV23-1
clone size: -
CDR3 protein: CASSTIRDGYNEQFF
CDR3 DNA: TGCGCCAGCAGTACTATCCGGGACGGTTACAATGAGCAGTTCTTC

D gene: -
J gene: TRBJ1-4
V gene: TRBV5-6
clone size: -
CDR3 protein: CASSSFGGGPNEKLFF
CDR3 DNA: TGTGCCAGCAGCTCCTTCGGAGGAGGCCCTAATGAAAAACTGTTTTTT

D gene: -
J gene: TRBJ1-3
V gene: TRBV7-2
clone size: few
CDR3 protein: CASSLVLGGGNTIYF
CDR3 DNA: TGTGCCAGCAGCTTAGTTCTGGGCGGAGGAAACACCATATATTTT

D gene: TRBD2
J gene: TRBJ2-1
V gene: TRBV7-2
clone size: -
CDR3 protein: CASSRTRYNTFF
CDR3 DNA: TGTGCCAGCAGCCGGACTAGGTATAATACGTTCTTC

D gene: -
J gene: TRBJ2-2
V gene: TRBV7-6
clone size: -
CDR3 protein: CASSLPLTGTTNTGELFF
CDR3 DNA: TGTGCCAGCAGCTTACCTCTTACCGGGACAACGAACACCGGGGAGCTGTTTTTT

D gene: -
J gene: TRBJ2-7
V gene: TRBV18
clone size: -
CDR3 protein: CASSPLRLLRQEAKDYEQYF
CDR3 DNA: TGTGCCAGCTCACCACTGCGGTTACTTCGACAGGAGGCGAAGGACTACGAGCAGTACTTC

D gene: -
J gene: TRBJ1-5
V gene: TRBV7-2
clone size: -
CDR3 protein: CASSPAGTFNQPQHF
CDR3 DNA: TGTGCCAGCAGCCCGGCGGGGACTTTCAATCAGCCCCAGCATTTT

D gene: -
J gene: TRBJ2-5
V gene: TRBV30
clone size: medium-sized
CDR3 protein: CARSPGRWETQYF
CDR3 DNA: TGTGCCAGATCTCCTGGGCGGTGGGAGACCCAGTACTTC

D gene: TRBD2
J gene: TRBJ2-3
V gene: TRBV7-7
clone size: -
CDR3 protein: CASSLASGLAGTDTQYF
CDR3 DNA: TGTGCTAGCAGCTTAGCCAGCGGACTAGCGGGTACAGATACGCAGTATTTT

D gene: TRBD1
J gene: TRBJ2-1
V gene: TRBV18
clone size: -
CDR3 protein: CASSPRSGQAYNEQFF
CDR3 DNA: TGTGCCAGCTCACCACGTTCAGGACAGGCTTACAATGAGCAGTTCTTC

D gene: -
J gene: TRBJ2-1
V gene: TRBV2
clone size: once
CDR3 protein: CASAGDEQFF
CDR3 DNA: TGTGCCAGCGCCGGGGATGAGCAGTTCTTC

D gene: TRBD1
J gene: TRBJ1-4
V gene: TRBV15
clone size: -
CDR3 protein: CATSSLRGLLEKLFF
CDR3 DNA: TGTGCCACCAGCAGCCTGAGGGGGCTGTTGGAAAAACTGTTTTTT

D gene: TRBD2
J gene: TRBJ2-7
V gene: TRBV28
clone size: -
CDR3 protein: CASGLASLGEQYF
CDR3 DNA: TGTGCCAGTGGACTAGCCTCTTTGGGGGAGCAGTACTTC

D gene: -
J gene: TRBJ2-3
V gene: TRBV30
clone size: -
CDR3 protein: CAWIPQDITDTQYF
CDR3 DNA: TGTGCCTGGATTCCCCAGGACATCACAGATACGCAGTATTTT

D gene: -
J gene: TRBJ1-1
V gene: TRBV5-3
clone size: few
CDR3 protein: CARSSPARGTEAFF
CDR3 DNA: TGTGCCAGAAGCTCTCCAGCCCGAGGGACTGAAGCTTTCTTT

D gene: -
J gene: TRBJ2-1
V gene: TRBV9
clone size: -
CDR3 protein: CASSVGSYNEQFF
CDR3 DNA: TGTGCCAGCAGCGTAGGCAGCTACAATGAGCAGTTCTTC